The clone carrying this TCR beta chain was observed at least ten times. Its antigen is undetermined. This entry is derived from a study of T cells after yellow fever vaccination. Study-wide points: In post-booster samples, most primary-vaccination clones reappeared (about 96% CD4, approximately 91% CD8).

MiXCR, run by TCRdb on the 5' RACE reads, gives a single entry per CDR3 protein. Altogether 300,000 to 350,000 distinct CDR3 sequences are present, around 4.5% being singletons, with the ten largest covering approximately 19%. Material: PBMCs, obtained 15 days after the yellow fever booster vaccination. The TCR originated in a man in his late teens or twenties who received the YFV17D yellow fever vaccine.

The CDR3 bases are TGTGCCAGCAGCCTTAATACACCACAAGAGACCCAGTACTTC. Translating gives CASSLNTPQETQYF. The rearrangement uses TRBV12-3 or TRBV12-4 and TRBJ2-5; D is ambiguous. CDR3 length: 14 residues. The ends were cut back, 6 bases at V and 2 bases at J, with 13 bases in the middle.